These 6 T cell receptor beta chains were all obtained from the same sample, sequenced in a study of identical twins. Each CDR3 protein is one row after TCRdb ran MiXCR on the 5' RACE reads. The data hold about 690,000 distinct CDR3 sequences, with around 5.7% observed a single time. What was sequenced was naive T cells sorted from blood. These receptor sequences come from a man between 18 and 29 years old in good health.

Ten or more counts support this clonotype. V is TRBV12-3 or TRBV12-4 and J is TRBJ1-4, with D unclear. Trimming cost V 3 bases and J 5 bases, with 10 bases left between them. The CDR3 runs 14 residues. The CDR3 sequence: CASSFGGPNEKLFF. In DNA, the CDR3 is TGTGCCAGCAGTTTCGGTGGCCCAAATGAAAAACTGTTTTTT.

This clonotype has at least ten counts. The chain links TRBV29-1 to TRBJ2-3, with D uncertain. The germline CDR1 and CDR2 sequences are SQVTM and ANQGSEA. Trimming took off 7 bases at V and 1 base at J, with 15 bases between the two ends. CDR3 length: 14 amino acids. CDR3 residues: CSGGPLPGTDTQYF. The DNA of the CDR3 is TGCAGCGGAGGACCACTGCCGGGCACAGATACGCAGTATTTT.

This clonotype was seen more than once but under ten times. The genes are TRBV6-1 and TRBJ1-4; the D gene is possibly TRBD1 (6 bases). V was cut by 10 bases and J by 8 bases, with 17 bases left in between. Germline lookup yields CDR1 MNHNS and CDR2 SASEGT. The CDR3 has 13 amino acids. The CDR3 region is CATEQGLREKLFF. CDR3 bases: TGTGCCACAGAACAGGGCCTAAGGGAAAAACTGTTTTTT.

This clonotype was recorded at least ten times. The CDR3 nucleotides are TGTGCCAGCAGTTTAGCGGGAGTGAACGAGCAGTACGTC. Its translation is CASSLAGVNEQYV. The chain couples TRBV12-3 or TRBV12-4 to TRBJ2-7, with D possibly matching TRBD2 (5 bases). V gave up 0 bases and J gave up 5 bases, with 8 bases separating them. CDR3 length equals 13 residues.

The table lists this clonotype with many counts. The genes are TRBV20-1 and TRBJ2-2, with D perhaps matching TRBD2 (5 bases). The CDR3 extends over 15 amino acids. V was cut by 6 bases and J by 0 bases, with 14 bases left in between. Germline CDR1 is DFQATT and CDR2 is SNEGSKA (reference sequence). The CDR3 region has the DNA TGCAGTGCCCCAGACCGGGGAGCGAACACCGGGGAGCTGTTTTTT. Its translation: CSAPDRGANTGELFF.

This clonotype appeared many times. The chain uses TRBV5-8 and TRBJ1-1; no reliable D call. The germline V gene encodes CDR1 SGHTS and CDR2 YDEGEE. The CDR3 is 15 residues long. Trimming cost V 2 bases and J 1 base, with 12 bases left between them. CDR3 DNA sequence: TGTGCCAGCAGCTTACGCACTGGACGGAACACTGAAGCTTTCTTT. It codes for CASSLRTGRNTEAFF.